The 28 T cell receptor beta chains below all came from one sample that was sequenced in a study of vaccination and CD4 T cells after COVID-19. No antigen has been identified for these receptors. The treatment: roughly 10-day PBMC culture with coronavirus spike peptide pools or control peptides (ViraFEST assay). Cultured CD4+ T cell DNA underwent sequencing with the Oncomine TCR Beta short-read assay. TCRdb independently ran MiXCR on the PCR reads; one entry per CDR3 protein. The sample records about 20,000 distinct CDR3 sequences, 50% to 70% being singletons. Sequencing used CD4+ T cells from blood, cultured in vitro, obtained after SARS-CoV-2 vaccination. The receptor set was obtained from a human donor who had recovered from COVID-19.

This clonotype showed up just a few times. DNA for the CDR3: TGTGCCACCAGTGATGCTGACAGGGTGAGGGGCTACACCTTC. It yields the protein CATSDADRVRGYTF. The gene calls are TRBV24-1 and TRBJ1-2, with 7 nucleotides matching TRBD1. Germline values: CDR1 KGHDR, CDR2 SFDVKD. Trimming removed 3 bases from V and 8 bases from J; junction bases left unmatched: 8. The CDR3 is 14 amino acids.

This chain joins TRBV19 and TRBJ1-5; possibly TRBD1 for D (5 bases). This CDR3 has 16 amino acids. CDR1 LNHDA and CDR2 SQIVND come from the germline V gene (reference sequence). The germline V and J ends were trimmed by 4 bases and 1 base, with 14 bases remaining between them. The CDR3 DNA reads TGTGCCAGTAGTACCTCCCCCTGGGGGAGCAATCAGCCCCAGCATTTT. Its protein product is CASSTSPWGSNQPQHF.

The table lists this clonotype with a few counts. This chain joins TRBV6-5 and TRBJ1-5, with a tentative D call TRBD1 (5 bases). The CDR3 is made up of 14 amino acids. Deletions cut 0 bases from V and 6 bases from J, with 9 bases between. Germline V CDR1 and CDR2: MNHEY, SVGAGI. CDR3 coding DNA: TGTGCCAGCAGTTACTCCAACCAGGGTCAGCCCCAGCATTTT. Translation gives CASSYSNQGQPQHF.

This clonotype appeared a few times. The genes are TRBV7-9 and TRBJ1-1; D gene unclear. The CDR3 length is 13 residues. The V and J ends lost 5 bases and 5 bases respectively, with 12 bases between them. CDR1 SEHNR and CDR2 FQNEAQ come from the germline V gene (reference sequence). CDR3 bases: TGTGCCAGCAGCCAAGCCTCTTATACTGAAGCTTTCTTT. Encoded protein: CASSQASYTEAFF. Complete variable domain (other parts from reference TRBV7-9 and TRBJ1-1): DTGVSQNPRHKITKRGQNVTFRCDPISEHNRLYWYRQTLGQGPEFLTYFQNEAQLEKSRLLSDRFSAERPKGSFSTLEIQRTEQGDSAMYLCASSQASYTEAFFGQGTRLTVV.

V is TRBV30 and J is TRBJ1-1; weak D call: TRBD1 (5 bases). The CDR3 covers 13 residues. CDR1 is GTSNPN and CDR2 is SVGIG in the germline V gene (reference sequence). V shed 3 bases and J shed 1 base, with 9 bases lying between them. The CDR3 loop is CAWSVGGNTEAFF. The CDR3 DNA sequence: TGTGCCTGGAGCGTGGGGGGGAACACTGAAGCTTTCTTT.

The chain carries TRBV7-9 and TRBJ1-3; TRBD1 might be the D (5 bases). V lost 5 bases and J 5 bases, leaving 22 bases between the germline ends. Per the germline V gene, CDR1 is SEHNR and CDR2 is FQNEAQ (reference sequence). CDR3 length: 17 residues. The CDR3 sequence is CASSSDLQGKQRNTIYF. The CDR3 bases are TGTGCCAGCAGCAGTGACCTCCAGGGAAAACAACGAAACACCATATATTTT.

The gene calls are TRBV2 and TRBJ2-5, with a possible D match to TRBD1 (6 bases). Germline CDR1 SNHLY, CDR2 FYNNEI. V was clipped by 8 bases and J by 0 bases, with 13 bases between them. This CDR3 spans 14 amino acids. The CDR3 sequence is CASRKGTYQETQYF. For the CDR3, the DNA is TGTGCCAGCCGTAAAGGGACATACCAAGAGACCCAGTACTTC. The full variable domain, its missing parts supplied by reference TRBV2 and TRBJ2-5, is EPEVTQTPSHQVTQMGQEVILRCVPISNHLYFYWYRQILGQKVEFLVSFYNNEISEKSEIFDDQFSVERPDGSNFTLKIRSTKLEDSAMYFCASRKGTYQETQYFGPGTRLLVL.

The CDR3 sequence: CSVWTAAMEQYF. As DNA, the CDR3 is TGCAGCGTATGGACAGCCGCCATGGAGCAGTACTTC. J is TRBJ2-7 and V is TRBV29-1, with D perhaps TRBD1 (6 bases). The CDR3 totals 12 residues. Germline V gives CDR1 SQVTM, CDR2 ANQGSEA. V was clipped by 6 bases and J by 7 bases, with 16 bases between them.

The chain links TRBV7-2 to TRBJ2-6; D might be TRBD1 (6 bases). V dropped 5 bases and J dropped 1 base, with 15 bases sitting between them. This CDR3 is 17 amino acids long. Per the germline V gene, CDR1 is SGHTA and CDR2 is FQGNSA. The CDR3 loop reads CASSQATGWSGANVLTF. The CDR3 DNA reads as TGTGCCAGCAGCCAAGCCACAGGGTGGTCTGGGGCCAACGTCCTGACTTTC.

This chain links TRBV20-1 with TRBJ1-1, with D hard to call. Germline assignment: CDR1 DFQATT and CDR2 SNEGSKA (reference sequence). The V end lost 6 bases, the J end lost 2 bases, and 16 bases lay between the germline ends. The CDR3 sequence is 14 residues long. In nucleotides, the CDR3 is TGCAGTGCCGATATAAGAGGACCAAACACTGAAGCTTTCTTT. Protein sequence: CSADIRGPNTEAFF.

V and J are TRBV7-2 and TRBJ2-2, with D perhaps assigned TRBD1 or TRBD2 (6 bases each). The CDR3 has 17 residues. Looked up from germline, CDR1 is SGHTA and CDR2 is FQGNSA. V gave up 5 bases and J gave up 0 bases, with 16 bases separating them. The CDR3 DNA reads as TGTGCCAGCAGCCCGACTAGGGGGAACGCGAACACCGGGGAGCTGTTTTTT. Translated: CASSPTRGNANTGELFF.

The rearrangement joins TRBV10-3 to TRBJ1-2; possibly TRBD1 for D (5 bases). Germline values: CDR1 ENHRY, CDR2 SYGVKD. The germline V and J ends were trimmed by 10 bases and 7 bases, with 22 bases remaining between them. This CDR3 has 14 residues. This CDR3 reads CATGTMAIGAGYTF. The CDR3 DNA is TGTGCCACGGGAACCATGGCCATCGGGGCTGGCTACACCTTC.

This clonotype appeared once. The chain uses TRBV30 and TRBJ2-5, with D tentatively TRBD2 (6 bases). The V end lost 5 bases, the J end lost 5 bases, and 18 bases lay between the germline ends. The CDR3 runs to 14 residues. Germline V CDR1 and CDR2: GTSNPN, SVGIG (reference sequence). For the CDR3, the DNA is TGTGCCTGGTCCGCCGTGGTGAGCGGGGAGACCCAGTACTTC. Encoded protein: CAWSAVVSGETQYF.

The chain's CDR3 is CASSLDSGLQYNEQFF. CDR3 nucleotides: TGTGCCAGCAGCTTAGATAGCGGTCTCCAATACAATGAGCAGTTCTTC. The rearrangement links TRBV11-1 to TRBJ2-1, with D possibly matching TRBD2 (6 bases). V was pared by 1 base and J by 4 bases, with 14 bases between. The germline CDR1 and CDR2 sequences are SGHAT and FQDESV (reference sequence). The CDR3 is 16 residues long.

This clonotype has a handful of counts. This rearrangement joins TRBV5-1 to TRBJ2-5; 11 nucleotides line up with TRBD2. This CDR3 region has 17 residues. Unmatched junction bases numbered 16, after V lost 7 bases and J lost 5 bases. Looked up from germline, CDR1 is SGHRS and CDR2 is YFSETQ. CDR3 sequence: CASSSGSGGAGRETQYF. In nucleotides, the CDR3 is TGCGCCAGCTCCAGTGGTAGCGGGGGGGCCGGTCGCGAGACCCAGTACTTC.

This chain uses TRBV12-3 or TRBV12-4 with TRBJ2-7, with 15 bases aligning to TRBD2. The CDR3 runs 13 residues. J was trimmed by 12 bases and V by 5 bases; bases with no gene match: 5. CDR3 in amino acids: CASSLGTSGRLYF. CDR3 bases: TGTGCCAGCAGTCTTGGGACTAGCGGGAGGCTGTACTTC.

This chain connects TRBV5-4 to TRBJ1-1, with TRBD1 matching over 10 bases. CDR1 and CDR2 (germline): SGHNT, YYREEE (reference sequence). The CDR3 consists of 15 residues. The ends lost 4 bases at V and 5 bases at J; junction bases unmatched: 8. The CDR3 reads CASSLDGTGATEAFF. CDR3 coding DNA: TGTGCCAGCAGCCTCGATGGGACAGGGGCAACTGAAGCTTTCTTT.

This clonotype was counted only a few times. The chain has TRBV19 and TRBJ1-1, with TRBD1 matching over 7 bases. V was pared by 5 bases and J by 0 bases, with 6 bases of the junction left unmatched. Germline V gene sequence: CDR1 LNHDA, CDR2 SQIVND (reference sequence). This CDR3 has 15 amino acids. CDR3 sequence reads: CASSRGTALNTEAFF. The CDR3 nucleotides read TGTGCCAGTAGTCGGGGGACAGCGCTGAACACTGAAGCTTTCTTT.

The gene calls are TRBV28 and TRBJ2-5, with 7 bases aligning to TRBD1. The germline V gene encodes CDR1 MDHEN and CDR2 SYDVKM. The V and J ends lost 8 bases and 3 bases, in that order; junction bases with no gene match: 9. The CDR3 totals 14 residues. For the CDR3, the DNA is TGTGCCAGCGGTATACAGGGGACAAAAGAGACCCAGTACTTC. Protein sequence: CASGIQGTKETQYF. Variable domain in full (rest from reference TRBV28 and TRBJ2-5): DVKVTQSSRYLVKRTGEKVFLECVQDMDHENMFWYRQDPGLGLRLIYFSYDVKMKEKGDIPEGYSVSREKKERFSLILESASTNQTSMYLCASGIQGTKETQYFGPGTRLLVL.

The J gene is TRBJ1-5, the V gene TRBV6-1, with D uncertain. Trimming left V 1 base short and J 4 bases short, with 5 bases between. Germline V gives CDR1 MNHNS, CDR2 SASEGT. This CDR3 has 13 amino acids. This CDR3 is CASSEEINQPQHF. The CDR3 DNA reads TGTGCCAGCAGTGAAGAGATTAATCAGCCCCAGCATTTT.

The chain combines TRBV7-9 with TRBJ1-2, with D hard to call. The CDR3 is 13 amino acids. Trimming shortened V by 6 bases and J by 2 bases, and 10 bases separated the two germline ends. Germline loops: CDR1 SEHNR, CDR2 FQNEAQ (reference sequence). The CDR3 reads CASSFQVNYGYTF. The CDR3 DNA follows: TGTGCCAGCAGTTTTCAGGTCAACTATGGCTACACCTTC.

This clonotype is a singleton in its sample. The CDR3, as DNA: TGTGCCAGCAGAGGACTAGGTCCCGATACGCAGTATTTT. It yields the protein CASRGLGPDTQYF. The chain employs TRBV6-2 or TRBV6-3 and TRBJ2-3, with 7 bases aligning to TRBD2. CDR1 is MNHEY and CDR2 is SVGEGT in the germline V gene. Trimming cost V 6 bases and J 6 bases; bases outside gene matches: 6. CDR3 length: 13 amino acids.

The rearrangement links TRBV20-1 to TRBJ1-4; no clear D. CDR3 size: 16 residues. V was shortened by 3 bases and J by 0 bases, with 14 bases between the two germline ends. Germline V lookup: CDR1 DFQATT, CDR2 SNEGSKA (reference sequence). The CDR3 here is CSASRDIKATNEKLFF. CDR3 sequence (DNA): TGCAGTGCTAGCCGAGACATTAAGGCAACTAATGAAAAACTGTTTTTT.

This chain links TRBV19 with TRBJ2-1; no reliable D call. CDR1 and CDR2 (germline): LNHDA, SQIVND (reference sequence). The CDR3 has 16 amino acids. The germline V and J ends were trimmed by 1 base and 0 bases, with 10 bases remaining between them. The CDR3: CASSIAGISSYNEQFF. The CDR3 coding sequence is TGTGCCAGTAGTATAGCTGGGATCAGCTCCTACAATGAGCAGTTCTTC.

The rearrangement uses TRBV19 and TRBJ2-5; D assignment may be TRBD1 or TRBD2 (6 bases each). This CDR3 is built from 18 residues. Trimming pared 7 bases from V and 5 bases from J, leaving 29 bases between. Germline loops: CDR1 LNHDA, CDR2 SQIVND (reference sequence). Here the CDR3 reads CASTPSWRDISEGETQYF. The CDR3 DNA follows: TGTGCCAGTACCCCCTCGTGGCGGGACATCTCTGAGGGGGAGACCCAGTACTTC.

The CDR3: CASSYSLWTDTQYF. In DNA form, the CDR3 reads TGTGCCAGCAGTTACTCGCTGTGGACAGATACGCAGTATTTT. V and J are TRBV6-5 and TRBJ2-3; D is uncertain. The CDR3 runs to 14 residues. Per the germline V gene, CDR1 is MNHEY and CDR2 is SVGAGI. Trimming removed 0 bases at V and 3 bases at J, with 7 bases between.

This clonotype was seen a few times. The V call is TRBV27, the J call TRBJ2-5, with D perhaps being TRBD1 or TRBD2 (5 bases each). Trimming removed 6 bases from V and 5 bases from J, with 22 bases in between. CDR3 size: 16 residues. Germline values: CDR1 MNHEY, CDR2 SMNVEV (reference sequence). The CDR3 DNA follows: TGTGCCAGCAGCTACGCCGGGGCTCATGAATGGGAGACCCAGTACTTC. This encodes CASSYAGAHEWETQYF.

The chain carries TRBV7-2 and TRBJ1-1; tentatively, D is TRBD1 (5 bases). This CDR3 is 13 amino acids long. Per germline, CDR1 SGHTA and CDR2 FQGNSA. The germline V and J ends were trimmed by 3 bases and 2 bases, with 7 bases remaining between them. The CDR3: CASSLQGNTEAFF. The CDR3 nucleotides read TGTGCCAGCAGCTTGCAGGGTAACACTGAAGCTTTCTTT.